The rows below give T cell receptor beta chains drawn from one sample of a study of PD-L1 blockade in urothelial cancer. Produced via immunoSEQ multiplex PCR; TCRdb's table is partial and in-frame only. The sample lists about 55,000 clones, about three quarters occurring once. The specimen comprised PBMCs, sampled around atezolizumab (anti-PD-L1) treatment. Receptor source: a man between 70 and 80 years old with urothelial cancer. Each CDR3 is given without its conserved first and last residue. A row's size may be missing; if present it is once, few, many or a size class.

v_call	j_call	clone_size	cdr3_aa
TRBV18	TRBJ2-7	.	ASSPTGYEQY
TRBV7-2	TRBJ2-5	.	ASSSTPAGSSGWQTQY
TRBV18	TRBJ1-2	few	ASSPAGQGARVYGYT
TRBV4-1	TRBJ1-2	.	ASSHGGGNYGYT
TRBV18	TRBJ1-2	few	ASSPGGRGYT
TRBV9	TRBJ2-2	medium-sized	ASSVEGGWSGELF
TRBV5-8	TRBJ1-6	.	ASSLRGQTNSPLH
TRBV7-2	TRBJ1-1	.	ASSRDRGEGTEAF
TRBV7-9	TRBJ1-3	.	ASSLEAGPGNTIY
TRBV7-8	TRBJ1-2	.	ASSGGNYGYT
TRBV30	TRBJ1-5	.	AWSVRGSRQGGQPQH
TRBV11-2	TRBJ1-1	.	ASSPRAGNTEAF
TRBV4-3	TRBJ1-5	.	ASSPMRSNQPQH
TRBV10-3	TRBJ1-3	.	AISGEGAGNTIY
TRBV5-6	TRBJ2-5	.	ASSAVSLAGAETQY